One and the same sample provided the 5 T cell receptor beta chains below, sequenced in a study of blood T cells in healthy people across ages. A second PCR, run for about 6 to 12 cycles, used a sample-barcoded 5' primer plus a J-beta primer mix. Using its own MiXCR run on the 5' RACE reads, TCRdb lists one record per CDR3 protein. The profile shows over 1,300,000 distinct CDR3 sequences, approximately 63% of them singletons. Sequencing used blood. Receptors originate from a man aged 18 to 29 in good health.

This clonotype appeared a few times. V and J are TRBV6-6 and TRBJ2-7, with D perhaps matching TRBD1 or TRBD2 (5 bases each). Trimming took 7 bases from V and 5 from J, leaving 27 bases between them. The V gene's germline CDR1 is MNHNY and CDR2 SVGAGI (reference sequence). CDR3 size: 17 residues. The DNA of the CDR3 is TGTGCCAGCATCCACGGGACCTCATCACGAAGCTGGCACGAGCAGTACTTC. It translates to CASIHGTSSRSWHEQYF.

The chain recombines TRBV4-1 with TRBJ2-5, with 9 bases lining up with TRBD2. Trimming cost V 0 bases and J 5 bases; bases outside gene matches: 7. The CDR3 loop spans 16 amino acids. The germline V gene has CDR1 MGHRA and CDR2 YSYEKL. The chain's CDR3 is CASSQESETSGETQYF. DNA of the CDR3: TGCGCCAGCAGCCAAGAGTCGGAGACTAGCGGTGAGACCCAGTACTTC.

The V gene is TRBV30, the J gene TRBJ1-4; D perhaps matches TRBD1 (5 bases). CDR1 GTSNPN and CDR2 SVGIG come from the germline V gene (reference sequence). The CDR3 extends over 13 amino acids. Deletions cut 1 base from V and 8 bases from J, with 11 bases between. The CDR3 bases are TGTGCCTGGAGTGGTGGGGCCAGGGAAAAACTGTTTTTT. Amino acids: CAWSGGAREKLFF.

This chain uses TRBV4-1 with TRBJ1-1; 7 bases align to TRBD1. The V gene end was trimmed by 4 bases and the J gene end by 4 bases; junction bases not matched to a gene: 12. The CDR3 sequence is 16 residues long. Germline CDR1 and CDR2: MGHRA and YSYEKL. CDR3 loop: CASSPSETGWTTEAFF. The DNA for the CDR3 is TGCGCCAGCAGCCCCTCTGAGACAGGGTGGACCACTGAAGCTTTCTTT.

The chain combines TRBV4-2 with TRBJ2-5; the D gene could be TRBD1 or TRBD2 (5 bases each). The V and J ends lost 4 bases and 1 base respectively, with 16 bases between them. The CDR3 runs to 16 residues. The germline V gene has CDR1 LGHNA and CDR2 YNFKEQ. CDR3 region: CASSPRGASPQETQYF. DNA of the CDR3: TGTGCCAGCAGCCCTAGAGGGGCAAGCCCCCAAGAGACCCAGTACTTC.